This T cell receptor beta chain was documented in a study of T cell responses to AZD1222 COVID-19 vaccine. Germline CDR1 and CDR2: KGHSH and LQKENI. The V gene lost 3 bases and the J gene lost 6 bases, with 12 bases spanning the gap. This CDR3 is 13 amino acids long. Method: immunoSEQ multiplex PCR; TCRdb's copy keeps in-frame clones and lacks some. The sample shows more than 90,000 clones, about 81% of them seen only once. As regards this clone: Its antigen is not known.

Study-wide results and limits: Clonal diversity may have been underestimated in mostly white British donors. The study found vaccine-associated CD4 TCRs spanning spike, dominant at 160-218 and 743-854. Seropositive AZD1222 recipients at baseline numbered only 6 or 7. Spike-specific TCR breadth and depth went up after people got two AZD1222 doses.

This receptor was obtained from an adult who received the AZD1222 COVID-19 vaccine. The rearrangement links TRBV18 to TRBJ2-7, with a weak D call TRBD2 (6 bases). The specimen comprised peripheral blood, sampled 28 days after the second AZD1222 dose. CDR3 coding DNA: TGTGCCAGCTCACCGGTTGCGGGGAGCGAGCAGTACTTC. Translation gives CASSPVAGSEQYF.